This T cell receptor beta chain was captured by sequencing in a study of T cell changes during pregnancy in multiple sclerosis. The data were produced by immunoSEQ multiplex PCR, yet TCRdb's version contains in-frame clones alone and is incomplete. The top ten clones hold about 2% of a sample with 70,000 to 95,000 clones, 94% of them seen once. V shed 2 bases and J shed 5 bases, with 12 bases lying between them. This CDR3 region has 14 residues. In germline, CDR1 is LGHNA, CDR2 YSLEER. The sequence was collected from a female donor with multiple sclerosis, enrolled in a pregnancy study. The chain has TRBV4-3 and TRBJ2-5, with TRBD2 as a possible D gene (6 bases). The sequencing here drew on peripheral blood, taken in the third trimester of pregnancy. CDR3 sequence reads: CASSQTGTSETQYF. The CDR3 region has the DNA TGCGCCAGCAGCCAAACCGGGACTTCTGAGACCCAGTACTTC.